This TCR beta chain was documented in a study of blood T cell repertoires in COVID-19 (TCRdb year 2020). For the wider study: Samples from collaborators originated in the United States, Italy and Spain and spanned both the acute and convalescent phases of COVID-19. Subjects who had been exposed to COVID-19, were actively infected with it, or had recovered from it provided the deeply sampled blood TCRbeta repertoires that made up the dataset. The repertoires were released in a freely available public database intended as a resource for research on the immune response to SARS-CoV-2. Nearly every sample came with metadata listing a de-identified subject ID, COVID-19 status, age in years and sex. The samples were drawn from the first 160 participants of the ongoing ImmuneRACE study and from under 1,500 subjects provided by 6 global collaborators. The material from the prospective study consisted of cDNA or gDNA derived from T cells, B-cell-depleted T cells, or PBMCs. Where available, HLA class I and class II types were obtained from metadata supplied by the sample provider rather than from assay-based typing.

General conclusions and limits of the study: Clinical and demographic metadata were provided uncurated, with the amount varying by source and participant.

Including cysteine and phenylalanine, the CDR3 has 16 amino acids. Only CDR3 DNA remains: 48 bases, in frame from the first base. V is reduced by 3 bases and J by 0 bases, leaving a spacing of 14 bases between them. CDR1 and CDR2 are read off the germline V gene as SNHLY and FYNNEI. Turning to this clone: The antigen it recognizes is unknown. Base qualities are not at hand, and no much larger clone is one base apart.

Each collaborating institution followed its own protocols to collect whole blood in K2EDTA tubes. For TCRbeta analysis, collaborators shipped samples in one of three forms: frozen whole blood, isolated PBMCs, or DNA extracted from either of those sample types. TCRbeta CDR3 regions were amplified from genomic DNA by means of the immunoSEQ Assay, a bias-controlled multiplex PCR. Turning to the authors' computational methods: Nucleated cell counts per sample were estimated from amplification of reference gene primers within the assay. To quantify the absolute abundance of each unique TCRbeta CDR3 rearrangement, sequence reads were collapsed and filtered. For each sample, productive Simpson clonality was calculated as the square root of Simpson's diversity index over productive rearrangements. TCRdb took over this immuneACCESS table, retaining in-frame rearrangements with V and J assigned. Such tables are incomplete; in checked studies, under half of the missing clones stem from an unresolved V gene, and the remainder is unexplained. V, J and clone size reflect that table, while D and trimming were determined from the DNA. In all, the sample holds approximately 84,000 clones, and around four fifths of those were seen once. The ten largest clones capture roughly 15% of the sample.

Recombination linked TRBV2 to TRBJ1-1; the D gene is not confidently resolved. The receptor's source is a human donor in a cohort sampled during active COVID-19. Material: peripheral blood. In nucleotides, the sequence is TGTGCCAGCAGTGAGATGCAGGCCCGACTGAACACTGAAGCTTTCTTT. Translated, this gives CASSEMQARLNTEAFF.